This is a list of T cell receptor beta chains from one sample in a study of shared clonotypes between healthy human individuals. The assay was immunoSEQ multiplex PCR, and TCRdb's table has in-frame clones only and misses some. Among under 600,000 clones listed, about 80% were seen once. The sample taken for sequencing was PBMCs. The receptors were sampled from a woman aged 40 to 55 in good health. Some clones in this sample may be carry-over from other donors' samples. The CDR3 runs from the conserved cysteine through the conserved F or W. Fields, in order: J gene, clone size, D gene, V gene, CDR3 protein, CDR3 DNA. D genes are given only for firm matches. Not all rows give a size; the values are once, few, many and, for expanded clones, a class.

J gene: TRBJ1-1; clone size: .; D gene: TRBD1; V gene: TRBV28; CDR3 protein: CASSTGQGEAFF; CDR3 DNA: TGTGCCAGCAGCACAGGACAGGGTGAAGCTTTCTTT
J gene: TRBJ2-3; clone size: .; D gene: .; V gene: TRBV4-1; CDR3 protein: CASSRTRGASGMNTDTQYF; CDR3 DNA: TGCGCCAGCAGCCGGACGAGGGGAGCTAGTGGGATGAACACAGATACGCAGTATTTT
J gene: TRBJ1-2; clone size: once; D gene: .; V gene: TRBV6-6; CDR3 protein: CASSYYGAVDGYTF; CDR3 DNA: TGTGCCAGCAGTTACTATGGGGCAGTTGATGGCTACACCTTC
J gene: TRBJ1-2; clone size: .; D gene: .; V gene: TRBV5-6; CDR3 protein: CASSLGPGHYGYTF; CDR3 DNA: TGTGCCAGCAGCTTGGGCCCAGGCCACTATGGCTACACCTTC
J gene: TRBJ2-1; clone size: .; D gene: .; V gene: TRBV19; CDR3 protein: CASSIARNPPGNEQFF; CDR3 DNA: TGTGCCAGTAGTATAGCTAGGAATCCCCCGGGCAATGAGCAGTTCTTC
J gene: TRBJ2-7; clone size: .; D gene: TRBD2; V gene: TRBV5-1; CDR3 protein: CASSLLAGGGSSYEQYF; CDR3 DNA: TGCGCCAGCAGCTTGTTAGCGGGAGGGGGTAGCTCCTACGAGCAGTACTTC
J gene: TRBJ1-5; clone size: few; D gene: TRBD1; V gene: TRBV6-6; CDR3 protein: CASTDRAGQPQHF; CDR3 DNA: TGTGCCAGCACGGACAGGGCAGGTCAGCCCCAGCATTTT
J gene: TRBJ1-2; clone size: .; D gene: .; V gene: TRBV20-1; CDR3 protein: CSARSAYGYTF; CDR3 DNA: TGCAGTGCTAGATCAGCTTATGGCTACACCTTC
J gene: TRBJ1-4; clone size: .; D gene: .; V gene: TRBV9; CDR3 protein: CASSARSGTNEKLFF; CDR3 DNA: TGTGCCAGCAGCGCCCGTTCAGGGACTAATGAAAAACTGTTTTTT
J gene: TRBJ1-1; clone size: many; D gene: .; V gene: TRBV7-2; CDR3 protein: CASSLAGRTEAFF; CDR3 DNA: TGTGCCAGCAGCTTAGCAGGGAGGACTGAAGCTTTCTTT
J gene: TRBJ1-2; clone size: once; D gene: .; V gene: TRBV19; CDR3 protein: CASGISRSAHGYTF; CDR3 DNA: TGTGCCAGTGGTATTAGCAGGTCCGCCCATGGCTACACCTTC
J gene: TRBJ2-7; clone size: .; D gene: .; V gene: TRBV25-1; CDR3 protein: CATSPEQQGNEQYF; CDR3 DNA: TGTGCCACGTCCCCAGAGCAACAGGGTAACGAGCAGTACTTC
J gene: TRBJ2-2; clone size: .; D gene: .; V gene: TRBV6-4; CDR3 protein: CASTNGTFDSGELFF; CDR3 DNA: TGTGCCAGCACCAACGGGACTTTTGATAGCGGGGAGCTGTTTTTT
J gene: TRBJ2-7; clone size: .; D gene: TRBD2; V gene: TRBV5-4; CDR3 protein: CASSSAGVAYEQYF; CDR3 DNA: TGTGCCAGCAGCTCCGCGGGGGTGGCCTACGAGCAGTACTTC
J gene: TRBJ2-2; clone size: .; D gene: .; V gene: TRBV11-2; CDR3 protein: CASSPLLNTGELFF; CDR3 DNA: TGTGCCAGCAGCCCCCTCCTGAACACCGGGGAGCTGTTTTTT
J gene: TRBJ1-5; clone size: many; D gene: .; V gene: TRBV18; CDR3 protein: CASSPGRNSNQPQHF; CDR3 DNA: TGTGCCAGCTCACCGGGCCGCAATAGCAATCAGCCCCAGCATTTT
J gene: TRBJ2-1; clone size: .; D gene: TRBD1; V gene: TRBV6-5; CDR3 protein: CASSSNPGQGMDEQFF; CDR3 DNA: TGTGCCAGCAGTTCCAACCCGGGACAGGGGATGGATGAGCAGTTCTTC
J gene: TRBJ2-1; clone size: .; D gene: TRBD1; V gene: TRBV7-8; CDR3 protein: CASSPNRDRDNEQFF; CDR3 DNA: TGTGCCAGCAGCCCTAACCGGGACAGGGACAATGAGCAGTTCTTC
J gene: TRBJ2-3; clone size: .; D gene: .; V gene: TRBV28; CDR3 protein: CASSLGSTDTQYF; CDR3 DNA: TGTGCCAGCAGCCTAGGCAGCACAGATACGCAGTATTTT
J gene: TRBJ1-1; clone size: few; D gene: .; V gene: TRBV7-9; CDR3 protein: CASSAGHVSLAFF; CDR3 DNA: TGTGCCAGCAGCGCGGGACATGTCTCATTAGCTTTCTTT
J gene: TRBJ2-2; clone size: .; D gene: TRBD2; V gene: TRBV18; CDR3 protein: CASSPGTRDTGELFF; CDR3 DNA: TGTGCCAGCTCACCCGGGACTAGGGACACCGGGGAGCTGTTTTTT
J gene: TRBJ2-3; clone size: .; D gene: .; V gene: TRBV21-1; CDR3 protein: CASRIRRQTQYF; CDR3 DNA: TGTGCCAGCCGCATCCGAAGACAAACGCAGTATTTT
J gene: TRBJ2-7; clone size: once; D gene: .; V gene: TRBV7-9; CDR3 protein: CATKDPEGNFYEQYF; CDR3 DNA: TGTGCCACCAAAGACCCCGAGGGGAACTTCTACGAGCAGTACTTC
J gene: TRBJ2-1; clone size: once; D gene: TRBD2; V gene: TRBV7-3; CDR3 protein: CASSSGLAGGDEQFF; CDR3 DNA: TGTGCCAGCAGTTCAGGACTAGCGGGAGGGGATGAGCAGTTCTTC
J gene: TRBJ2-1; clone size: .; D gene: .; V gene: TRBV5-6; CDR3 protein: CASSLNTYNEQFF; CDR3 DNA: TGTGCCAGCAGCTTGAACACTTACAATGAGCAGTTCTTC
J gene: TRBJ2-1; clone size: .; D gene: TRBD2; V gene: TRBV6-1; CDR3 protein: CASSEASGSYEQFF; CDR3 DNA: TGTGCCAGCAGTGAGGCTAGCGGGAGCTATGAGCAGTTCTTC
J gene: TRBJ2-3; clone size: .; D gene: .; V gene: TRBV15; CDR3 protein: CATRALLGITDTQYF; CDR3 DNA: TGTGCCACCAGGGCTCTCCTAGGGATCACAGATACGCAGTATTTT
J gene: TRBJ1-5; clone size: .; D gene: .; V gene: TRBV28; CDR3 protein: CASSFLEPEPNSNQPQHF; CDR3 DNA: TGTGCCAGCAGTTTCCTGGAGCCGGAACCCAATAGCAATCAGCCCCAGCATTTT
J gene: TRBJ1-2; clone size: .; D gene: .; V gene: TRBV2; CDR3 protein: CASSEISSTYGYTF; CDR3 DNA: TGTGCCAGCAGTGAAATCTCTTCGACCTATGGCTACACCTTC
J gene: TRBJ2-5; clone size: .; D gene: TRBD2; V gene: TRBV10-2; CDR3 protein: CASTLVAGGETQYF; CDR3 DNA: TGCGCCAGTACCCTAGTAGCGGGCGGGGAGACCCAGTACTTC
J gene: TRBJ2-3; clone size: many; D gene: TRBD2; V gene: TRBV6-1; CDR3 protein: CASSEIPGGSTDTQYF; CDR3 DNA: TGTGCCAGCAGTGAAATTCCGGGAGGGAGCACAGATACGCAGTATTTT
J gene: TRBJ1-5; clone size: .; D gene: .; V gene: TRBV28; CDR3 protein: CATGPWRQNSNQPQHF; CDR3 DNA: TGTGCCACCGGCCCGTGGAGGCAGAATAGCAATCAGCCCCAGCATTTT
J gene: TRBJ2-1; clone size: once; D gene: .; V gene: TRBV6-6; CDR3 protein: CASRDTPYNEQFF; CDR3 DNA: TGTGCCAGCCGGGACACCCCTTACAATGAGCAGTTCTTC
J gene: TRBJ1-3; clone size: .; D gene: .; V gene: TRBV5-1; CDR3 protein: CASSQDSTGSGNTIYF; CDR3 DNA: TGCGCCAGCAGCCAGGACTCAACAGGGTCCGGAAACACCATATATTTT
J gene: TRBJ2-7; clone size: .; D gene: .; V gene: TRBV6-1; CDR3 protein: CASSDVPGRTSDEQYF; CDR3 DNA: TGTGCCAGCAGTGACGTACCGGGACGTACCTCAGACGAGCAGTACTTC
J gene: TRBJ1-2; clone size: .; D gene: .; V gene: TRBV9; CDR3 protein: CASSSNRATYGYTF; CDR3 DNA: TGTGCCAGCAGCTCCAACCGGGCCACCTATGGCTACACCTTC
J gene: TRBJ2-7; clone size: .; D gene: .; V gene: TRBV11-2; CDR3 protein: CASSASYEQYF; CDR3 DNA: TGTGCCAGCAGCGCTAGCTACGAGCAGTACTTC
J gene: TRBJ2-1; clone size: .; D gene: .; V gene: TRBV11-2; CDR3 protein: CASSSTYNEQFF; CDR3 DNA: TGTGCCAGCAGCTCGACTTACAATGAGCAGTTCTTC
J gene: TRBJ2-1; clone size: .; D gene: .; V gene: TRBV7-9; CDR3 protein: CASSRVGSSYNEQFF; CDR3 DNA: TGTGCCAGCAGTCGGGTCGGGAGCTCCTACAATGAGCAGTTCTTC
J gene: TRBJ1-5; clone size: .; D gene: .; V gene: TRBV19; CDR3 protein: CASRQGRHDNQPQHF; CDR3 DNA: TGTGCCAGTAGACAGGGCAGACACGACAATCAGCCCCAGCATTTT
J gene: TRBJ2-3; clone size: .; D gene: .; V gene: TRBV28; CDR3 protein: CASGTPGGGWQYF; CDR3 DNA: TGTGCCAGCGGGACTCCTGGCGGAGGTTGGCAGTATTTT
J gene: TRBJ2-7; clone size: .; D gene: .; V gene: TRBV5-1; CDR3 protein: CASSFWGYEQYF; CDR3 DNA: TGCGCCAGCAGCTTCTGGGGGTACGAGCAGTACTTC
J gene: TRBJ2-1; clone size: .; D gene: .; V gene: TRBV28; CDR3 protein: CASSFVGNEQFF; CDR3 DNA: TGTGCCAGCAGTTTTGTTGGCAATGAGCAGTTCTTC
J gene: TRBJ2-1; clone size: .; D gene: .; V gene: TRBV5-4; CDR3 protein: CASSQEASSYNEQFF; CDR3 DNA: TGTGCCAGCAGCCAAGAGGCGAGCTCCTACAATGAGCAGTTCTTC
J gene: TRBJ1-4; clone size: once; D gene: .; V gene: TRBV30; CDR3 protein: CAWSDYEKLFF; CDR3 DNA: TGTGCCTGGAGTGACTATGAAAAACTGTTTTTT
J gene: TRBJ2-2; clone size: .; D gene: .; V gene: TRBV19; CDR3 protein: CASSMGAGELFF; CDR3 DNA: TGTGCCAGTAGTATGGGGGCCGGGGAGCTGTTTTTT
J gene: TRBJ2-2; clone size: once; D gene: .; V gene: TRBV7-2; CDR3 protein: CASRGGSTTGELFF; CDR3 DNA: TGTGCCAGCAGGGGAGGCTCCACCACCGGGGAGCTGTTTTTT
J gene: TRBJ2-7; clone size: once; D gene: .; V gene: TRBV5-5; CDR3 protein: CASSRSRDSYSYEQYF; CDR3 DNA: TGTGCCAGCAGCAGGTCCCGCGACAGCTACTCCTACGAGCAGTACTTC
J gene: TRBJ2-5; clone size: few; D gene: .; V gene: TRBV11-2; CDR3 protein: CASSFGGDLGTQYF; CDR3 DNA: TGTGCCAGCAGCTTCGGCGGGGATCTCGGGACCCAGTACTTC
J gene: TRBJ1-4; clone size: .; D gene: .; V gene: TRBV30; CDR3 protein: CAWSQAPGHINEKLFF; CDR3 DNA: TGTGCCTGGAGTCAGGCTCCGGGACACATTAATGAAAAACTGTTTTTT